The entry that follows covers one TCR beta chain sequence. Its antigen remains unidentified. The data originate from a study of cytomegalovirus exposure and HLA in healthy donors. In the study overall: A prior analysis found about 110 million unique TCR beta sequences from around 180 million T cells. General observations from the study: Per a prior analysis, the majority of TCR beta V segments were productive roughly 90% or roughly 30% of the time.

PCR amplification relied on 60 Vbeta primers (plus 13 Jbeta primers). Generated by immunoSEQ multiplex PCR, the TCRdb table keeps only in-frame clones and is missing some. The profile shows some 140,000 clones, 70% to 80% of them singletons. This CDR3 is 14 amino acids long. V lost 0 bases and J lost 6, with 9 bases in between. The V gene's germline CDR1 is MNHEY and CDR2 SMNVEV (reference sequence). The V call is TRBV27, the J call TRBJ2-1; D remains unclear. The sample taken for sequencing was PBMCs. The receptor was derived from a woman aged 45 to 65 in good health and CMV-seropositive. The CDR3 protein is CASSLSPRVNEQFF. CDR3 DNA: TGTGCCAGCAGTTTATCGCCACGAGTCAATGAGCAGTTCTTC.